This TCR beta chain was found in a study of blood T cell repertoires in COVID-19. Study context: From T cells, B-cell-depleted T cells, or PBMCs came the material, which was cDNA or gDNA.

Profiled with immunoSEQ multiplex PCR; TCRdb holds only in-frame clones, not every one. The data show 170,000 or so clones, 88% seen once. CDR3 length: 16 residues. Germline CDR1 and CDR2: SGDLS and YYNGEE. The J segment lost 8 bases and the V segment lost 0 bases, leaving 9 bases of the junction unmatched. Participants, about 18 to 90 years old, spanned around 26 US areas. Grouping used clinical history reported by participants in a survey and questionnaire. The chain recombines TRBV9 with TRBJ2-2; 8 bases are a match to TRBD2. Sequencing was carried out using PBMCs or T cells enriched from blood (not recorded which). The receptor comes from a young woman who had recovered from COVID-19. CDR3 residues: CASSVESAGARGELFF. Written as DNA, the CDR3 is TGTGCCAGCAGCGTAGAATCAGCGGGAGCTAGGGGGGAGCTGTTTTTT.